Given below is one TCR beta chain in context. Its target is unknown. Losses at the gene ends were 8 bases for V and 7 bases for J; bases not matched to a gene: 8. The CDR3 runs 14 residues. Per the germline V gene, CDR1 is MDHEN and CDR2 is SYDVKM. Sequenced by immunoSEQ multiplex PCR; TCRdb stores in-frame clones only, minus some. The data show about 240,000 clones, 85% to 90% seen once. These data belong to a study of cytomegalovirus exposure and HLA in healthy donors. Overall study results and limits: In vitro testing confirmed a few CMV-associated chains as specific for CMV antigens.

The chain is built from TRBV28 and TRBJ1-6; 7 bases map to TRBD1. The sequenced sample was PBMCs. The clonotype was recovered from a man younger than 35 in good health and CMV-seronegative. This CDR3 reads CASARTGKNSPLHF. Here the CDR3 DNA reads TGTGCCAGCGCCAGGACAGGAAAAAATTCACCCCTCCACTTT.